Detailed here is one T cell receptor beta chain. Its antigen is currently unknown. The data belong to a study of cytomegalovirus exposure and HLA in healthy donors. Study outcomes and limitations: According to a later analysis, TCR clusters from the first cohort tended to co-occur in the 100 to 150 validation repertoires. As confirmed in vitro, three CMV-associated chains were specific for CMV antigens. Cytomegalovirus-associated status was assigned to some 160 TCR beta chains. Whilst most TCR sequences proved rare, a subset of public TCRs occurred across many donors.

Measured with immunoSEQ multiplex PCR; TCRdb has only the in-frame clones, and not every one. The sample has over 150,000 clones; 85% to 90% are singletons. Germline CDR1 SGHTA, CDR2 FQGNSA. The V gene end was trimmed by 5 bases and the J gene end by 0 bases; junction bases not matched to a gene: 10. CDR3 length: 18 amino acids. The chain employs TRBV7-2 and TRBJ1-6; 7 positions match TRBD1. The specimen was PBMCs. The sequence was obtained from a human donor in good health. The DNA of the CDR3 is TGTGCCAGCAGCGCGCGACAGGGTGGGAGCTCCTATAATTCACCCCTCCACTTT. It codes for CASSARQGGSSYNSPLHF.